These T cell receptor beta chains were read from a single sample in a study of blood T cell repertoires in COVID-19. Data came from immunoSEQ multiplex PCR; TCRdb stores just in-frame clones and leaves some out. The sample has 150,000 to 200,000 clones; around 80% are singletons. The sequencing sample was made of peripheral blood. These receptors came from a woman aged 80 or older with active or convalescent COVID-19. Both conserved end residues are part of each CDR3. The order of the fields is V gene, J gene, D gene, clone size, CDR3 protein, CDR3 DNA. D genes are given only for firm matches. Expanded clones are given a class, and other clones once, few, many or no size at all.

TRBV7-2	TRBJ1-2	-	few	CASSRRSENYGYTF	TGTGCCAGCAGCCGCCGGAGCGAGAACTATGGCTACACCTTC
TRBV18	TRBJ1-5	-	-	CASSPDRDQPQHF	TGTGCCAGCTCACCGGACAGAGATCAGCCCCAGCATTTT
TRBV9	TRBJ1-3	-	-	CASSTNGGFSGNTIYF	TGTGCCAGCAGCACCAACGGAGGTTTTTCTGGAAACACCATATATTTT
TRBV5-6	TRBJ2-7	TRBD1	-	CASSFGQGGYEQYF	TGTGCCAGCAGCTTCGGACAGGGAGGCTACGAGCAGTACTTC
TRBV12-3/TRBV12-4	TRBJ1-1	-	few	CASSLGAAQAFF	TGTGCCAGCAGTTTAGGGGCAGCACAAGCTTTCTTT
TRBV7-4	TRBJ1-4	-	-	CASREPPPDRSEKLFF	TGTGCCAGCCGGGAACCCCCCCCGGATAGGTCGGAAAAACTGTTTTTT
TRBV19	TRBJ2-1	-	few	CASSNGQTFSHNEQFF	TGTGCCAGTAGTAATGGACAGACCTTCTCACACAATGAGCAGTTCTTC
TRBV6-6	TRBJ2-1	TRBD1	-	CASSRVGQGGNNEQFF	TGTGCCAGCAGTCGAGTCGGACAGGGGGGGAACAATGAGCAGTTCTTC
TRBV7-6	TRBJ1-2	-	-	CASAGNYGYTF	TGTGCCAGCGCGGGTAACTATGGCTACACCTTC
TRBV27	TRBJ1-2	TRBD1	-	CASSSDRGLHGYTF	TGTGCCAGCAGTTCGGACAGGGGGCTACACGGCTACACCTTC